The source of this TCR beta chain is a study of tumor-infiltrating lymphocytes in primary liver carcinoma (dated by TCRdb to between 2016 and 2019). In terms of the full investigation: Five patients with histopathologically diagnosed primary liver carcinoma underwent surgical resection in China between November 2015 and March 2016. A total of approximately 35 specimens from 5 patients, comprising approximately 25 tumor regions, 5 adjacent noncancerous liver tissues and 5 peripheral blood samples, were covered by TCRbeta repertoire sequencing. The tumors of the five patients were staged as T1-T3 N0M0, with maximum diameters ranging from roughly 4 to 10 cm. Roughly 3.65 to 8 million productive TCRbeta reads were obtained per sample, and no significant difference in read depth was found between tissue types. TCRbeta repertoire sequencing, expression microarrays and whole-exome sequencing were combined in the study across five regions of each liver tumor, with adjacent normal tissue and blood also included. Of the five patients, three men and two women aged 30 to 69 years, four had hepatocellular carcinoma and one had combined HCC and intrahepatic cholangiocarcinoma. Repertoires from technical replicates were highly reproducible, with mean shared-clone rates around 0.89 and correlation coefficients above 0.95.

A constant-region primer and ProtoScript II reverse transcriptase were used to reverse-transcribe TCRbeta-specific cDNA from 500 ng total RNA. TCRbeta libraries were built with three nested multiplex PCR rounds, a slightly modified ARM-PCR procedure. Sample barcodes and Illumina adapters were added in a final 25-cycle PCR with Deep VentR polymerase. Before sequencing, amplicons between 200 and 500 bp were purified from gel using a QIAquick gel extraction kit. The TCRbeta amplicons were sequenced with 250-bp paired-end reads on an Illumina HiSeq 2500. As for the authors' bioinformatics: Trimmomatic v0.33 was used to quality-trim the reads, and FLASH v1.2.11 was used to merge paired reads so that full CDR3 sequences could be recovered. V, D and J germline segments were assigned to the rearranged TCRbeta sequences using MiGEC v1.2.1b. VDJtools v1.0.0 computed clonotype statistics and Shannon-Wiener diversity indices. Except for diversity analysis, only each sample's 250 most abundant clonotypes were used in subsequent analyses to reduce sampling bias. Using fastp at Q25 and MiXCR, TCRdb reprocessed the public reads and kept productive beta chains. Identical CDR3 proteins give one entry, which carries the most common genes and DNA. TCRdb, rather than the study authors, made the V and J calls. This sample comprises about 320,000 distinct CDR3 sequences, less than 75% of them detected only once. In total, the top ten clones hold about 8.4% of the sample.

This clonotype has more than one count but fewer than ten. The antigen it recognizes is unknown. No much larger clone exists at a distance of one base, and base qualities are not known. General conclusions and limits of the study: Comparison of CD4+ and CD8+ T cell repertoires was precluded by the use of bulk unsorted samples. Repertoire overlap was higher between tumor regions (mean about 36%) than tumor-adjacent (17%) or tumor-blood (about 15%) pairs, consistent with antigen-driven expansion. Only the TCR beta chain was sequenced, so true repertoire diversity is likely underestimated because unpaired alpha chains were not captured. The top 250 clones accounted for a significantly greater share of the repertoire in tumors than in blood (p = 0.039). With just four to six patients in the study, the authors point out that the findings should be validated in a larger study.

Blood RNA was extracted from unsorted whole blood using TRIzol reagent, and germline DNA was obtained with the DNeasy Blood & Tissue kit. At the time of sampling, the patients were treatment-naive and had chronic HBV infection. Roughly 3.9 milliliters of peripheral blood were collected into K2EDTA tubes before surgery. The receptor's source is a man aged 35 to 55 with primary liver carcinoma and hepatitis B virus infection. Sequencing used peripheral blood.

The sequence in DNA is TGTGCCATCAGTGACCAGACAGAAAATGATGGCTACACCTTC. Translated, this is CAISDQTENDGYTF. The chain uses TRBV10-3 and TRBJ1-2; the D gene is possibly TRBD1, with 5 bases matching. CDR3 length: 14 amino acids, cysteine to phenylalanine. Only CDR3 DNA is held: 42 bases, read in frame from base 1. V drops 3 bases and J drops 6 bases, leaving 14 bases in between. From the germline V gene, CDR1 is ENHRY and CDR2 is SYGVKD.